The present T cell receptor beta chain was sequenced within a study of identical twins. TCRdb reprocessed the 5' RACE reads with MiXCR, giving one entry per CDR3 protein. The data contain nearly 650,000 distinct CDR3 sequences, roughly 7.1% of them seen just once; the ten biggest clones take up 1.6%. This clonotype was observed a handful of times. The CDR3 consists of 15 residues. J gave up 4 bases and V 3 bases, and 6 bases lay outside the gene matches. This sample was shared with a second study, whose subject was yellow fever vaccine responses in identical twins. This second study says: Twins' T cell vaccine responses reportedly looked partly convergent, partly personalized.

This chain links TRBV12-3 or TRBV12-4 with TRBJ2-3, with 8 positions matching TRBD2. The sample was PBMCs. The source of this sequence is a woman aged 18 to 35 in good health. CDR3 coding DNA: TGTGCCAGCAGTTTCTTAGCGGGATACGCAGATACGCAGTATTTT. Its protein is CASSFLAGYADTQYF.